This T cell receptor beta chain was found in a study of T cells in women clearing cervical HPV infection. Study-level background: Controls gave blood once infection was undetectable; cases at lesion identification. Study results and caveats: Unknown T-cell numbers per sample may underlie the richness differences.

Of note for this clone: Its target is not known. The observed sequence ends 3 residues before the CDR3 terminus, with the missing tail filled in from the germline J gene.

V shed 7 bases and J 5 bases; nucleotides not matched to a gene: 7. Germline CDR1 SQVTM, CDR2 ANQGSEA. CDR3 size: 12 residues. The table came from immunoSEQ multiplex PCR; TCRdb's copy has only in-frame clones and leaves some out. The sample shows about 30,000 clones, and about 4.5% sits with its ten largest clones. The gene calls are TRBV29-1 and TRBJ2-5; 7 positions agree with TRBD1. Source material: blood buffy coat. The origin of this receptor is a woman between 18 and 75 years old with a cervical HPV16 infection that either progressed to CIN3+ or cleared (not recorded which). The CDR3 sequence is CSGTTGLETQYF. The sequenced CDR3 bases are TGCAGCGGCACGACAGGGCTGGAGACC. The variable domain in full, with the rest retrieved from reference TRBV29-1 and TRBJ2-5, is SAVISQKPSRDICQRGTSLTIQCQVDSQVTMMFWYRQQPGQSLTLIATANQGSEATYESGFVIDKFPISRPNLTFSTLTVSNMSPEDSSIYLCSGTTGLETQYFGPGTRLLVL.